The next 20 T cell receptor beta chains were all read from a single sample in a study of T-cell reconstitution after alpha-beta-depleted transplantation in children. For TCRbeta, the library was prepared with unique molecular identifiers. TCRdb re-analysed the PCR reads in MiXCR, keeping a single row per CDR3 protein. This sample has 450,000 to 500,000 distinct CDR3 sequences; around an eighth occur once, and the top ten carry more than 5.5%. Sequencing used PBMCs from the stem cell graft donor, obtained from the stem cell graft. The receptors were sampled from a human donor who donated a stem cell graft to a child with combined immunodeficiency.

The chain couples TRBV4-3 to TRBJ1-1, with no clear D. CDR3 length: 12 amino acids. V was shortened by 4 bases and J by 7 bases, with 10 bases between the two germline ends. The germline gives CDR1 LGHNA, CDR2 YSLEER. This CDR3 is CASSRDRGEAFF. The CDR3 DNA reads TGCGCCAGCAGCCGAGACCGAGGTGAAGCTTTCTTT.

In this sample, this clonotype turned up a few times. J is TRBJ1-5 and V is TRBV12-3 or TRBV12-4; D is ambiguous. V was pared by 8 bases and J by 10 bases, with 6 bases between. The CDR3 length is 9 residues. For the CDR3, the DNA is TGTGCCAGCGGACGACCCCAGCATTTT. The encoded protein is CASGRPQHF.

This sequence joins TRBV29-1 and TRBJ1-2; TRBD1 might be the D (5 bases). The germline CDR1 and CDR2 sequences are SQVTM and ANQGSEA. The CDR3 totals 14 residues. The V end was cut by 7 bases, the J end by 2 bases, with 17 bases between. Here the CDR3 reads CSAQERAGNYGYTF. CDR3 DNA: TGCAGCGCCCAAGAGAGGGCAGGGAACTATGGCTACACCTTC. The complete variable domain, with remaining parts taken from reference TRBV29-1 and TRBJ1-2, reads SAVISQKPSRDICQRGTSLTIQCQVDSQVTMMFWYRQQPGQSLTLIATANQGSEATYESGFVIDKFPISRPNLTFSTLTVSNMSPEDSSIYLCSAQERAGNYGYTFGSGTRLTVV.

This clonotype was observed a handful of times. This CDR3 is CASRLSGRALETQYF. CDR3 nucleotide sequence: TGCGCCAGCAGGTTGAGCGGGAGGGCCTTAGAGACCCAGTACTTC. The V gene is TRBV4-3, the J gene TRBJ2-5, with 10 bases aligning to TRBD2. Germline assignment: CDR1 LGHNA and CDR2 YSLEER. This CDR3 contains 15 residues. V lost 6 bases, J lost 4 bases, and 8 bases stayed unmatched.

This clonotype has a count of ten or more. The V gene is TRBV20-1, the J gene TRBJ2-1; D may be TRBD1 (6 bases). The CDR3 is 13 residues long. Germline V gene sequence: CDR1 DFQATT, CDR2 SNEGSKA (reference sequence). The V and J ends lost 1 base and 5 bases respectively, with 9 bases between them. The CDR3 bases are TGCAGTGCTAGAGGGACAGTACACAATGAGCAGTTCTTC. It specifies CSARGTVHNEQFF.

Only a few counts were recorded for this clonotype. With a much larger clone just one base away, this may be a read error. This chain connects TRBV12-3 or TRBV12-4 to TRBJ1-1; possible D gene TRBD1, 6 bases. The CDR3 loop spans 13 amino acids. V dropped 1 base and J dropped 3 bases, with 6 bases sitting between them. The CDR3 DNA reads TGTGCCAGCAGTTTAGGGGGGCACACTGAAGCTTTCTTT. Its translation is CASSLGGHTEAFF.

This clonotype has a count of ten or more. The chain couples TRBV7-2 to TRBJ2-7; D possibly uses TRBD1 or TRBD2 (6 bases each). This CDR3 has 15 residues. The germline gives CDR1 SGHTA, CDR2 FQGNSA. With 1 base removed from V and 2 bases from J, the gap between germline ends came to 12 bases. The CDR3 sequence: CASSLGGARAYEQYF. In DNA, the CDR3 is TGTGCCAGCAGCTTAGGGGGGGCGCGGGCCTACGAGCAGTACTTC. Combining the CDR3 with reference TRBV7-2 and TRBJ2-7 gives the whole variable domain GAGVSQSPSNKVTEKGKDVELRCDPISGHTALYWYRQSLGQGLEFLIYFQGNSAPDKSGLPSDRFSAERTGGSVSTLTIQRTQQEDSAVYLCASSLGGARAYEQYFGPGTRLTVT.

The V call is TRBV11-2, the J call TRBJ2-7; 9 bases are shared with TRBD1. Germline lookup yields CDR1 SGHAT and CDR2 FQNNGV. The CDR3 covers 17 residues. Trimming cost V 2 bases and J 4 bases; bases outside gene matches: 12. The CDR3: CASSLRLPGQGSYEQYF. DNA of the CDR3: TGTGCCAGCAGCTTAAGGTTGCCGGGACAGGGTTCTTACGAGCAGTACTTC.

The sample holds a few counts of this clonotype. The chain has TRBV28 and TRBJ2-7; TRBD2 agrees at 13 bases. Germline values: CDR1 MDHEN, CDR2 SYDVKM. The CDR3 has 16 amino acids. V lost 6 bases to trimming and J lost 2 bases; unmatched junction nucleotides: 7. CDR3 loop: CASSPSGLAGPYEQYF. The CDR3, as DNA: TGTGCCAGCAGCCCATCGGGACTAGCGGGACCCTACGAGCAGTACTTC.

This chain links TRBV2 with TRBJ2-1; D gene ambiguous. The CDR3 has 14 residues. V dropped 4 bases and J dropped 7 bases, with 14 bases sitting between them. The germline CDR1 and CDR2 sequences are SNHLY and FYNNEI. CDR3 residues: CASSVVTDPNEQFF. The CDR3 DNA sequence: TGTGCCAGCAGTGTCGTTACAGATCCTAATGAGCAGTTCTTC.

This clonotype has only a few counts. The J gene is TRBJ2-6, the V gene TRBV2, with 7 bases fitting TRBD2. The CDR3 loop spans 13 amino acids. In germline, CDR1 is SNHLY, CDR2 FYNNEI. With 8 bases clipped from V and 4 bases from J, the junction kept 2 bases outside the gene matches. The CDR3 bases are TGTGCCAGCGGGGGGGACGGGGCCAACGTCCTGACTTTC. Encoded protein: CASGGDGANVLTF.

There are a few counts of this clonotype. The DNA for the CDR3 is TGTGCCAGCTCACCTTTGGGGCAAACCTACGAGCAGTACTTC. Its translation: CASSPLGQTYEQYF. The J gene is TRBJ2-7, the V gene TRBV18; perhaps TRBD1 as D (5 bases). Germline CDR1 KGHSH, CDR2 LQKENI. The CDR3 has 14 amino acids. V lost 3 bases to trimming and J lost 2 bases, with 11 bases between them.

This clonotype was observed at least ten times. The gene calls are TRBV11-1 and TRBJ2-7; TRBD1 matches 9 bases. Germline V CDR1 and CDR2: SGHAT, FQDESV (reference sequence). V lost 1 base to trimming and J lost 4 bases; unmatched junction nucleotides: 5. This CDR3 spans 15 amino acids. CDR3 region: CASSLVGGTGYEQYF. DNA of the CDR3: TGTGCCAGCAGCTTAGTCGGAGGGACAGGGTACGAGCAGTACTTC.

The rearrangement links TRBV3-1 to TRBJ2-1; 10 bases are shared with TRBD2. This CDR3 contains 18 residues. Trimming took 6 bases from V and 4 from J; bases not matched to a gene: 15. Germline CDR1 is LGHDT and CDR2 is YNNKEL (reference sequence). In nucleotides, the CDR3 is TGTGCCAGCAGTCTCAAGGAGCGGACTAGCGGACCTTACAATGAGCAGTTCTTC. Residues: CASSLKERTSGPYNEQFF.

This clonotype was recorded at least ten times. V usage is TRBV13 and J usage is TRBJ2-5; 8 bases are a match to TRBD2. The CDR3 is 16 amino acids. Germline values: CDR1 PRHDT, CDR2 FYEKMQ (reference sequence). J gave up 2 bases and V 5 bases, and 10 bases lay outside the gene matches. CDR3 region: CASSPWLAGFQETQYF. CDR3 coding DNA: TGTGCCAGCAGCCCCTGGCTAGCGGGCTTTCAAGAGACCCAGTACTTC.

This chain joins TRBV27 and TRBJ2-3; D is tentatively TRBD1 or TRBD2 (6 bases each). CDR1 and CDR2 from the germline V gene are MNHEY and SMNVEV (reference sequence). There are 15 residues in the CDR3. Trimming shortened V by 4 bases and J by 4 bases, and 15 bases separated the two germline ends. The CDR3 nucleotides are TGTGCCAGCAGTTCGAGGGGGGTAGGCGCAGATACGCAGTATTTT. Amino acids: CASSSRGVGADTQYF.

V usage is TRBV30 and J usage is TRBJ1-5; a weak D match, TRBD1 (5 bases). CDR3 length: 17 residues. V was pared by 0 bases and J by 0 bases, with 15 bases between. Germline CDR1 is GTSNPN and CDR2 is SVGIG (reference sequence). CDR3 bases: TGTGCCTGGAGTGTACGGGTAGGGGCTTATAGCAATCAGCCCCAGCATTTT. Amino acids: CAWSVRVGAYSNQPQHF.

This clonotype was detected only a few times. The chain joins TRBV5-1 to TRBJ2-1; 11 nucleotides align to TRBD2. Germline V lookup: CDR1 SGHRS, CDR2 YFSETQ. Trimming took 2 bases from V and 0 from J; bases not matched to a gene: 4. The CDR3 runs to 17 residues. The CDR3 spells CASSLLAGGISYNEQFF. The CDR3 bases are TGCGCCAGCAGCTTATTAGCGGGAGGGATCTCCTACAATGAGCAGTTCTTC.

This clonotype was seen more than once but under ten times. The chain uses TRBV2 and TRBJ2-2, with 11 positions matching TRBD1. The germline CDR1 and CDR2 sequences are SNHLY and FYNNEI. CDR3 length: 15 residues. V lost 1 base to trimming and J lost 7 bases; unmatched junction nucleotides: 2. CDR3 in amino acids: CASSEVGQGDGELFF. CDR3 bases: TGTGCCAGCAGTGAAGTGGGACAGGGGGACGGGGAGCTGTTTTTT.

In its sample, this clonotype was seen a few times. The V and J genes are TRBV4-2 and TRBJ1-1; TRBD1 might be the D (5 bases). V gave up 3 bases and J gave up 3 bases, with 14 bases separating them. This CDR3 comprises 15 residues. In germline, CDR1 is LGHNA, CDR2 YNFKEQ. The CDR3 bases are TGTGCCAGCAGCCACCCCGGACGGACATACACTGAAGCTTTCTTT. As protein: CASSHPGRTYTEAFF.